This TCR beta chain was captured in a study of tumor-infiltrating lymphocytes in primary liver carcinoma. Study observations and caveats: Researchers report that only about 7.5-24% of top clones turned up in all five tumor regions.

Comment on this clonotype: Its target is unknown. The junction differs from germline at one of its ends, possibly a read error.

Total RNA (roughly 0.45 ug) served as template for TCR beta cDNA synthesis primed by a constant-region primer. Employing slightly modified ARM-PCR, three nested multiplex PCR rounds were run, and these gave rise to the TCR beta libraries. TCRdb used MiXCR to reprocess the multiplex PCR reads, holding one entry per CDR3 protein. The data contain some 120,000 distinct CDR3 sequences, roughly three fifths of them seen just once; the ten biggest clones take up less than 10%. Extraction of RNA together with DNA used about 18-31 mg of unsorted bulk tissue. Sequencing was done on a sample of liver tumor tissue from sampling region 3. Subset noted: tumor region T3, left-lateral pole. This TCR derives from a woman in her sixties with primary liver carcinoma and hepatitis B virus infection.

This CDR3 reads CASSPATGGRETQYF. CDR3 nucleotides: TGTGCCAGCAGCCCCGCGACAGGGGGCCGTGAGACCCAGTACTTT. V gene TRBV11-1 combines with J gene TRBJ2-5; TRBD1 agrees at 10 bases. Germline V CDR1 and CDR2: SGHAT, FQDESV (reference sequence). The CDR3 loop spans 15 amino acids.